This TCR beta chain was profiled in a study of control samples from healthy donors and cancer patients. Some clones are missing from TCRdb's copy, which holds only in-frame ones; the method was immunoSEQ multiplex PCR. The sample comprises roughly 100,000 clones, roughly 92% of which are singletons, and 3% rests with the top ten. The CDR3 is 15 amino acids. J gave up 3 bases and V 4 bases, and 9 bases lay outside the gene matches. Germline V gives CDR1 SQVTM, CDR2 ANQGSEA. Sequenced: blood. This TCR derives from a human donor in good health. The donor label of this sample is uncertain. J is TRBJ2-7 and V is TRBV29-1, with TRBD1 identical over 10 bases. The CDR3 DNA is TGCAGCGTTGTCTGGCGGGACAGGGGAGACTACGAGCAGTACTTC. It specifies CSVVWRDRGDYEQYF.